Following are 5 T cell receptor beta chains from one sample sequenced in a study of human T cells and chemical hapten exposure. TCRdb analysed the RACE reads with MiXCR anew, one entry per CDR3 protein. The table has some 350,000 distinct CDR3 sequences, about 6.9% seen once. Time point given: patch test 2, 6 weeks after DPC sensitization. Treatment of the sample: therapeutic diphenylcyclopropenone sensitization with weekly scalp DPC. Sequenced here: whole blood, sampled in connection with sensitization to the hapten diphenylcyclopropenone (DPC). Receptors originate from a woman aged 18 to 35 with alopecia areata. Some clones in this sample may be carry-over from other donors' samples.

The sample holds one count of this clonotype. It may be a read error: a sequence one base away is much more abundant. In DNA, the CDR3 is TGTGCCAGCAGCTTTCAAGATCGTACGCAGTATTTT. Translated, it gives CASSFQDRTQYF. This rearrangement joins TRBV11-2 to TRBJ2-3; D gene uncertain. V gave up 3 bases and J gave up 8 bases, with 9 bases separating them. Per germline, CDR1 SGHAT and CDR2 FQNNGV. The CDR3 has 12 amino acids.

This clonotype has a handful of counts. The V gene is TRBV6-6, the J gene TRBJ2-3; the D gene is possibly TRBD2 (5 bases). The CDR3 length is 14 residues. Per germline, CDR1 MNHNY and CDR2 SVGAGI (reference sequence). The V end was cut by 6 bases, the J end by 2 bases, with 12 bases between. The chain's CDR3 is CASSFSGNTDTQYF. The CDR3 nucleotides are TGTGCCAGCAGCTTTTCGGGGAACACAGATACGCAGTATTTT.

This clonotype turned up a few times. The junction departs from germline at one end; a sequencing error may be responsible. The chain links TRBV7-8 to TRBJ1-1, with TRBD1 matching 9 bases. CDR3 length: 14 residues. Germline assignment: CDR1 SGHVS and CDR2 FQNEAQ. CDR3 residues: CASSPRDREVPTPF. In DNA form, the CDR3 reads TGTGCCAGCAGCCCGCGGGACAGGGAGGTCCCAACGCCTTTT.

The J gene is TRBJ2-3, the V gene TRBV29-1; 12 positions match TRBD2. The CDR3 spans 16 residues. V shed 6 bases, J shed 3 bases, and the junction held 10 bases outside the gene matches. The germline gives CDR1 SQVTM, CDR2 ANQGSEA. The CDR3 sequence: CSVRLLAGGTTDTQYF. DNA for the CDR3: TGCAGCGTGCGTCTACTAGCGGGGGGCACGACAGATACGCAGTATTTT.

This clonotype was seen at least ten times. The chain's CDR3 is CATSDPDRAYGYTF. Written as DNA, the CDR3 is TGTGCCACCAGTGATCCTGACAGGGCTTATGGCTACACCTTC. V usage is TRBV24-1 and J usage is TRBJ1-2; 7 bases are shared with TRBD1. Germline CDR1 is KGHDR and CDR2 is SFDVKD. The CDR3 is 14 residues long. The trim removed 3 bases at V and 5 bases at J, leaving 5 bases unmatched.